This passage covers 10 T cell receptor beta chains from one sample sequenced in a study of early T cells in non-severe SARS-CoV-2 infection. TCRdb re-called the 5' RACE reads through MiXCR, storing one row per CDR3 protein. The table has approximately 57,000 distinct CDR3 sequences, about an eighth seen once. Sequencing was performed on whole blood. These receptors all stem from an adult who was a healthcare worker with PCR-confirmed SARS-CoV-2 infection or an uninfected control (not recorded which).

This clonotype was found a few times. V is TRBV13 and J is TRBJ2-3; D unresolved. The CDR3 is 14 amino acids. Trimming took off 3 bases at V and 4 bases at J, with 11 bases between the two ends. CDR1 is PRHDT, CDR2 FYEKMQ, per germline (reference sequence). The CDR3 coding sequence is TGTGCCAGCAGCTTCGACCCCAGGTCAGATACGCAGTATTTT. Amino acid sequence: CASSFDPRSDTQYF.

The rearrangement uses TRBV2 and TRBJ1-6, with no clear D. The germline CDR1 and CDR2 sequences are SNHLY and FYNNEI. The CDR3 is 13 amino acids. With 7 bases removed from V and 10 bases from J, the gap between germline ends came to 14 bases. The CDR3 coding sequence is TGTGCCAGCATGGGCGGGTTGGACTCACCCCTCCACTTT. Translation: CASMGGLDSPLHF.

The V call is TRBV6-2 or TRBV6-3, the J call TRBJ2-1; the match to TRBD2 covers 11 bases. The germline gives CDR1 MNHEY, CDR2 SVGEGT. Germline trimming cut 3 bases from V and 8 bases from J; bases unmatched to any gene: 3. This CDR3 is built from 14 residues. The CDR3 region has the DNA TGTGCCAGCAGTTATACTAGCGGGGGCTATGAGCAGTTCTTC. Residues: CASSYTSGGYEQFF.

This clonotype was recorded at least ten times. This rearrangement joins TRBV10-1 to TRBJ2-7; 10 bases match TRBD1. This CDR3 region has 13 residues. Germline V lookup: CDR1 WNHNN, CDR2 SYGVQD (reference sequence). J was trimmed by 5 bases and V by 8 bases; bases with no gene match: 6. As DNA, the CDR3 is TGCGCCAGCCGATGGGACAGGGGCCACGAGCAGTACTTC. Translating it yields CASRWDRGHEQYF.

The gene calls are TRBV27 and TRBJ1-5, with 7 bases identical to TRBD1. The length of the CDR3 is 14 residues. J was trimmed by 5 bases and V by 3 bases; bases with no gene match: 4. CDR1 and CDR2 from the germline V gene are MNHEY and SMNVEV (reference sequence). CDR3 amino acids: CASSFRGGDQPQHF. The DNA of the CDR3 is TGTGCCAGCAGTTTCAGGGGGGGGGATCAGCCCCAGCATTTT.

This chain uses TRBV25-1 with TRBJ2-1; 12 bases map to TRBD1. The J segment lost 7 bases and the V segment lost 4 bases, leaving 5 bases of the junction unmatched. The CDR3 sequence is 15 residues long. CDR1 MGHDK and CDR2 SYGVNS come from the germline V gene. The CDR3 is CASSVPGQGANEQFF. The CDR3 bases are TGTGCCAGCAGTGTACCGGGACAGGGGGCGAATGAGCAGTTCTTC.

The chain links TRBV18 to TRBJ1-5, with D perhaps TRBD1 (5 bases). Per germline, CDR1 KGHSH and CDR2 LQKENI. V was clipped by 5 bases and J by 4 bases, with 12 bases between them. The CDR3 spans 14 residues. CDR3 region: CASSWGPRNQPQHF. For the CDR3, the DNA is TGTGCCAGCTCATGGGGACCGAGAAATCAGCCCCAGCATTTT. The whole variable domain, remainder taken from reference TRBV18 and TRBJ1-5, is NAGVMQNPRHLVRRRGQEARLRCSPMKGHSHVYWYRQLPEEGLKFMVYLQKENIIDESGMPKERFSAEFPKEGPSILRIQQVVRGDSAAYFCASSWGPRNQPQHFGDGTRLSIL.

This clonotype was seen only a few times. V and J are TRBV10-3 and TRBJ1-6; D not certain. With 0 bases removed from V and 6 bases from J, the gap between germline ends came to 12 bases. Germline lookup yields CDR1 ENHRY and CDR2 SYGVKD. The CDR3 has 16 residues. The CDR3 DNA reads as TGTGCCATCAGTGAGTCGACGGGGTTGACTAATTCACCCCTCCACTTT. This codes for CAISESTGLTNSPLHF.

The chain joins TRBV6-4 to TRBJ2-2; 10 bases fit TRBD1. Looked up from germline, CDR1 is MRHNA and CDR2 is SNTAGT. V lost 7 bases and J lost 3; bases outside the gene matches: 5. This CDR3 contains 15 residues. In nucleotides, the CDR3 is TGTGCCAGCAAGAGACAGGGGGCGGACACCGGGGAGCTGTTTTTT. It encodes CASKRQGADTGELFF.

The chain has TRBV12-3 or TRBV12-4 and TRBJ2-5; the match to TRBD2 covers 8 bases. CDR3 length: 14 amino acids. Unmatched junction bases numbered 9, after V lost 7 bases and J lost 5 bases. The CDR3 nucleotides read TGTGCCAGCAACAATCGGGGGGGGCAGGAGACCCAGTACTTC. This translates into CASNNRGGQETQYF.